The sequence of this T cell receptor beta chain was determined in a study of Ad26.COV2.S vaccination and SARS-CoV-2 variants. Study-wide findings and caveats: Spike-specific TCR breadth was greater in vaccine than placebo recipients.

In regard to this clone: What it binds is not known.

TCRdb keeps only in-frame clones here, not all; method: immunoSEQ multiplex PCR. The sample yields around 310,000 clones, roughly nine tenths seen once. Treatment indicated: approximately 18 received Ad26.COV2.S at low or high dose, single or two shots; about 5 received placebo; per-sample allocation not given. Collection of the samples took place on day 63 after the first injection of vaccine or placebo. Donation was by an adult aged 18-55 years who was in Boston. The V and J ends lost 6 bases and 8 bases respectively, with 13 bases between them. Germline-derived CDR1 and CDR2 are DFQATT and SNEGSKA (reference sequence). The CDR3 extends over 11 amino acids.

V usage is TRBV20-1 and J usage is TRBJ1-1, with D maybe TRBD1 (5 bases). Here the sequenced sample was peripheral blood, taken in a trial of Ad26.COV2.S vaccine versus placebo. This clonotype was obtained from a person between 18 and 65 years old who received the Ad26.COV2.S COVID-19 vaccine or a placebo. The CDR3 nucleotides are TGCAGTGCCAAGACAGTCAGAGAAGCTTTCTTT. Its protein product is CSAKTVREAFF.